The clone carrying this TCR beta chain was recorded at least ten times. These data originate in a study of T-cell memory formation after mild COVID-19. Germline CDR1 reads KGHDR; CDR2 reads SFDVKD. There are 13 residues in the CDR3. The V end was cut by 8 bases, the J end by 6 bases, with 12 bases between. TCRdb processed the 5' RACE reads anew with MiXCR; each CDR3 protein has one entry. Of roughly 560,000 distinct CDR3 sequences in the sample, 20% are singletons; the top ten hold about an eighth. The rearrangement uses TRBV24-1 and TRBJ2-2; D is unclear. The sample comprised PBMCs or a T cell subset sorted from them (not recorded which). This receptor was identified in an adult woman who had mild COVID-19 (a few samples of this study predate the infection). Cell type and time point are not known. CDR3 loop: CATKGLGAGELFF. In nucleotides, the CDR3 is TGTGCCACCAAAGGGTTAGGCGCCGGGGAGCTGTTTTTT.